The clone carrying this T cell receptor (beta chain) came up many times. Antigen: not known. One end of the junction does not line up with germline, which may come from a read error. These data are taken from a study of metastatic and nonmetastatic thyroid tumors. General study results and limits: Benign nodules reportedly had significantly lower TCR beta diversity than malignant thyroid tumors in blood and tumor.

Prior to thyroid surgery, none of the patients had received any treatment. TCRdb re-called clones via MiXCR from the PCR reads. This sample has roughly 48,000 clones, with roughly a fifth found just once. The CDR3 runs to 13 residues. Germline loops: CDR1 SSHAT, CDR2 FNYEAQ (reference sequence). The receptor's source is a male donor with papillary thyroid cancer or a benign thyroid nodule (not recorded which). Some clones in this sample may be carry-over from other donors' samples. Sequences were obtained from blood. V usage is TRBV7-7 and J usage is TRBJ2-5, with 11 nucleotides matching TRBD1. CDR3 nucleotides: TGTGCTAGCAGGGGACAGGGGGAAGAGACCCAGTACTTC. Its protein is CASRGQGEETQYF. Full variable domain (missing parts from reference TRBV7-7 and TRBJ2-5): GAGVSQSPRYKVTKRGQDVTLRCDPISSHATLYWYQQALGQGPEFLTYFNYEAQPDKSGLPSDRFSAERPEGSISTLTIQRTEQRDSAMYRCASRGQGEETQYFGPGTRLLVL.